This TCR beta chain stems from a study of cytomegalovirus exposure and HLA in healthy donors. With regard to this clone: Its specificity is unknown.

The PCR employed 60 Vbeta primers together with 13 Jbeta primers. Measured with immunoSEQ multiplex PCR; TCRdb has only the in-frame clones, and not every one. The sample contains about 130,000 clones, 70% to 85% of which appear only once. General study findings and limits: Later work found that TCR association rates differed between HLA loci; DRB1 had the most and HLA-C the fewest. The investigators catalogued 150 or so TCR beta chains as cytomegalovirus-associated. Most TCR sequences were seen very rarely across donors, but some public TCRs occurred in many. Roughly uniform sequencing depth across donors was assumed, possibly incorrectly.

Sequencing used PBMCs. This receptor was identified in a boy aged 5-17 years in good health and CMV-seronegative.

The CDR3 spells CASSIRGWTEGEPQHF. CDR3 bases: TGTGCCAGCAGTATAAGGGGGTGGACTGAGGGGGAGCCCCAGCATTTT. J is TRBJ1-5 and V is TRBV27; possibly TRBD1 for D (6 bases). The CDR3 runs to 16 residues. CDR1 MNHEY and CDR2 SMNVEV come from the germline V gene (reference sequence). V lost 5 bases and J lost 8, with 22 bases in between.